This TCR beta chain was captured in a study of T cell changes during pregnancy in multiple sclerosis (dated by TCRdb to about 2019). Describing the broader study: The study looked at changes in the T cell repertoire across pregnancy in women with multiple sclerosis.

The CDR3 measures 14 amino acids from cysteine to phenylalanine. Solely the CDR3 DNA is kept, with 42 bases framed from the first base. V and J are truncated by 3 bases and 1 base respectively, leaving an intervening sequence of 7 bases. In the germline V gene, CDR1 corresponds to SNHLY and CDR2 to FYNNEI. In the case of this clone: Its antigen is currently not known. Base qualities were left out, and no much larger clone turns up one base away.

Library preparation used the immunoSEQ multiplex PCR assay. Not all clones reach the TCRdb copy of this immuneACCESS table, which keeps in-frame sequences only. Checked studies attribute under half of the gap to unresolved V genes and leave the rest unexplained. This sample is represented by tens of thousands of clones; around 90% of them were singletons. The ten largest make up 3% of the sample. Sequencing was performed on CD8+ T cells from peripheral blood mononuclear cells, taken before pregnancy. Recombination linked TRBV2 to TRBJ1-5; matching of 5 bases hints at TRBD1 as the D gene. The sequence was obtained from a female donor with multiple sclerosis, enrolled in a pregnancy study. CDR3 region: CASSDRGSNQPQHF. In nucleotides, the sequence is TGTGCCAGCAGTGATCGGGGGAGCAATCAGCCCCAGCATTTT.